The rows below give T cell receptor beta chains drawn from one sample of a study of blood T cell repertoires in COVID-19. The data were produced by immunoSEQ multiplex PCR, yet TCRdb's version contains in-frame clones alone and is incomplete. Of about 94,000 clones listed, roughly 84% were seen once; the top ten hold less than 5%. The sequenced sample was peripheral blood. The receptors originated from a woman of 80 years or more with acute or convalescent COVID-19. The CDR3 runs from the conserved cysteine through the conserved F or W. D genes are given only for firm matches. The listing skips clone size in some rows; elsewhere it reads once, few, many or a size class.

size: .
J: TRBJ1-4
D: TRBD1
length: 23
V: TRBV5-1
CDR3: CASSPPLKRGQESRGRQNEKLFF
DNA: TGCGCCAGCAGCCCACCTCTTAAAAGGGGACAGGAGTCACGTGGGCGGCAAAATGAAAAACTGTTTTTT

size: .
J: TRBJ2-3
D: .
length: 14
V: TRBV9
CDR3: CASSVDRRGGTQYF
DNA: TGTGCCAGCAGCGTGGACAGGCGGGGTGGTACGCAGTATTTT

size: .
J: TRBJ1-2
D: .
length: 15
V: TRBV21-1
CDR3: CASSTLRNGIYGYTF
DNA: TGTGCCAGCAGCACACTGAGGAACGGAATCTATGGCTACACCTTC

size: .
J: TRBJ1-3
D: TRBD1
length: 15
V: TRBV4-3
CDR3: CASSQTTGSGNTIYF
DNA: TGCGCCAGCAGCCAGACGACAGGGTCTGGAAACACCATATATTTT

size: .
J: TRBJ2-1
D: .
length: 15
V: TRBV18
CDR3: CASSPTRWEANEQFF
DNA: TGTGCCAGCTCCCCCACGCGGTGGGAGGCCAATGAGCAGTTCTTC

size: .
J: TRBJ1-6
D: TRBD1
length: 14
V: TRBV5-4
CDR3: CASSFTGEKSPLHF
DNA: TGTGCCAGCAGCTTTACAGGGGAAAAGTCACCCCTCCACTTT

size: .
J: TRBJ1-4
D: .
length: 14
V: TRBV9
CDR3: CASSSSQVREKLFF
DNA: TGTGCCAGCAGCTCCTCACAGGTTAGGGAAAAACTGTTTTTT

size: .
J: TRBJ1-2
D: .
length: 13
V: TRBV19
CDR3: CASSIEGAIGYTF
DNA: TGTGCCAGTAGTATAGAAGGGGCGATCGGCTACACCTTC

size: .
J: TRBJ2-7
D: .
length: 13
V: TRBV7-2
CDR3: CASSFAGVYEQYF
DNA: TGTGCCAGCAGCTTCGCAGGGGTCTACGAGCAGTACTTC

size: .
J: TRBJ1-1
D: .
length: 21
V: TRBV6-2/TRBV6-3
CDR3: CASSYPGHRTLREKMNTEAFF
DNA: TGTGCCAGCAGTTATCCGGGACACCGGACCTTACGAGAGAAAATGAACACTGAAGCTTTCTTT

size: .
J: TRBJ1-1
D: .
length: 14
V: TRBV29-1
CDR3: CSVEGGLGNTEAFF
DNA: TGCAGCGTTGAGGGGGGATTAGGGAACACTGAAGCTTTCTTT

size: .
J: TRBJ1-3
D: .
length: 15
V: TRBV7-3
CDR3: CASSIDSSSGNTIYF
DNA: TGTGCCAGCAGCATTGACTCAAGCTCTGGAAACACCATATATTTT

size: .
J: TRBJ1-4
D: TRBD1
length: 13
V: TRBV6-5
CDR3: CASVPGGREKLFF
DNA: TGTGCCAGCGTTCCAGGGGGTAGGGAAAAACTGTTTTTT

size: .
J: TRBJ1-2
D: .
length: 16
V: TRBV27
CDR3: CASSSSPSAGPYGYTF
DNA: TGTGCCAGCAGTTCCTCCCCCTCTGCAGGGCCCTATGGCTACACCTTC

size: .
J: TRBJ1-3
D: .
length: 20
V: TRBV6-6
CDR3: CASSPRPRRGAFNSGNTIYF
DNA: TGTGCCAGCAGTCCCCGGCCTAGGAGGGGAGCCTTCAACTCTGGAAACACCATATATTTT

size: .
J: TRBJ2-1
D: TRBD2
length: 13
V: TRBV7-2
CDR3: CASSLRLAGEQFF
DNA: TGTGCCAGCAGCTTAAGGCTAGCGGGTGAGCAGTTCTTC

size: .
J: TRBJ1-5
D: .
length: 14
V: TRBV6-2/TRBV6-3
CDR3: CASSFRQADQPQHF
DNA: TGTGCCAGCAGTTTCCGACAGGCTGATCAGCCCCAGCATTTT

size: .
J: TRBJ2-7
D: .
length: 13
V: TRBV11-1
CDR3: CASSFAVSYEQYF
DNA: TGTGCCAGCAGCTTCGCGGTGAGCTACGAGCAGTACTTC

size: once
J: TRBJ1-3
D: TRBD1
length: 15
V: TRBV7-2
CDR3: CASSPDRLPGNTIYF
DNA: TGTGCCAGCAGCCCGGACAGGCTTCCTGGAAACACCATATATTTT

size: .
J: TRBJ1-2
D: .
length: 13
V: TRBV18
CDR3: CASSTDRLYGYTF
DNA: TGTGCCAGCTCAACCGACAGGTTATACGGCTACACCTTC